The rows below give T cell receptor beta chains drawn from one sample of a study of CD8 T cells in ankylosing spondylitis. TCRdb processed the 5' RACE reads anew with MiXCR; each CDR3 protein has one entry. This sample has fewer than 400,000 distinct CDR3 sequences, with around 7.6% found just once. Material: blood, either unsorted or a sorted T cell fraction (not recorded which). These receptor sequences come from a male donor with ankylosing spondylitis. CDR3s include the opening cysteine and the closing phenylalanine or tryptophan. Fields, in order: J gene, clone size, CDR3 length, D gene, V gene, CDR3 DNA, CDR3 protein. D genes are given only for firm matches. Only some rows state a clone size, as once, few, many or a class for expanded clones.

>TRBJ2-7|.|15|TRBD1|TRBV7-6
TGTGCCAGCAGTTCCGACAGGGGCGAAACCTACGAGCAGTACTTC
CASSSDRGETYEQYF
>TRBJ1-3|many|14|TRBD1|TRBV5-8
TGTGCCAGGCCCGGGACAGCCTCTGGAAACACCATATATTTT
CARPGTASGNTIYF
>TRBJ1-1|.|13|TRBD1|TRBV27
TGTGCCAGCAGGGTACAGGGGCGCACTGAAGCTTTCTTT
CASRVQGRTEAFF
>TRBJ1-1|few|13|.|TRBV29-1
TGCAGCGTTCTCGGGGAATTGGGGACTGAAGCTTTCTTT
CSVLGELGTEAFF
>TRBJ1-1|.|14|.|TRBV15
TGTGCCACCAGCAGAGATGGGCAAAACACTGAAGCTTTCTTT
CATSRDGQNTEAFF
>TRBJ2-3|.|11|.|TRBV12-3/TRBV12-4
TGTGCCATCCGGACTGTAGATACGCAGTATTTT
CAIRTVDTQYF
>TRBJ1-4|.|14|.|TRBV5-1
TGCGCCAGCAGCTTGACAGTAAGAAATGAAAAACTGTTTTTT
CASSLTVRNEKLFF
>TRBJ2-1|.|17|.|TRBV19
TGTGCCAGTAGTAACTCGGACAGTCCCTATAACTACAATGAGCAGTTCTTC
CASSNSDSPYNYNEQFF
>TRBJ2-3|.|14|TRBD2|TRBV10-3
TGTGCCATCTCAGCGGGAGGTCCCACAGATACGCAGTATTTT
CAISAGGPTDTQYF
>TRBJ1-5|.|14|.|TRBV6-5
TGTGCCAGCAGTACCGGGACACGCAATCAGCCCCAGCATTTT
CASSTGTRNQPQHF
>TRBJ1-4|.|10|.|TRBV29-1
TGCAGCGGGGGGGATGAAAAACTGTTTTTT
CSGGDEKLFF
>TRBJ2-3|few|14|TRBD2|TRBV4-2
TGTGCCAGCAGCCGGGAGGGCCCGGCAGATACGCAGTATTTT
CASSREGPADTQYF
>TRBJ1-2|few|13|.|TRBV30
TGTGCCTGGAGGGCGAGGCTCCGAGATGGCTACACCTTC
CAWRARLRDGYTF
>TRBJ1-1|few|14|.|TRBV7-2
TGTGCCAGCAGCTTAGGTAGGCAGGACACTGAAGCTTTCTTT
CASSLGRQDTEAFF
>TRBJ2-2|.|15|TRBD2|TRBV27
TGTGCCAGCAGAGGAACTAGCGGGATAGGCGGGGAGCTGTTTTTT
CASRGTSGIGGELFF
>TRBJ2-3|.|16|TRBD2|TRBV12-5
TGTGCTAGTGGTTTGCCGGGACTAGCGGACACAGATACGCAGTATTTT
CASGLPGLADTDTQYF
>TRBJ2-7|.|16|TRBD2|TRBV7-6
TGTGCCAGCAGCTCCCGGGGGACTAGCGGGAGACACGAGCAGTACTTC
CASSSRGTSGRHEQYF
>TRBJ2-3|few|13|.|TRBV7-2
TGTGCCAGCAGCTTAGGGCGGAAAGATACGCAGTATTTT
CASSLGRKDTQYF
>TRBJ2-1|few|16|TRBD2|TRBV7-6
TGTGCCAGCAGCGGGACTAGCGGGTTACCATACAATGAGCAGTTCTTC
CASSGTSGLPYNEQFF
>TRBJ2-2|few|16|.|TRBV14
TGTGCCAGCAGCCAAGGGCTTCCCCCCTTTACCGGGGAGCTGTTTTTT
CASSQGLPPFTGELFF
>TRBJ2-7|many|14|TRBD1|TRBV7-9
TGTGCCAGCAGCCCCCGGGACAGAACCTACGAGCAGTACTTC
CASSPRDRTYEQYF
>TRBJ1-5|.|17|.|TRBV10-3
TGTGCCATCAGTGAGTTAGGAGGGGACCCATCCTACCAGCCCCAGCATTTT
CAISELGGDPSYQPQHF
>TRBJ2-2|many|16|.|TRBV25-1
TGTGCCAGCAGTGAATCCCACCGGGGTTCCACCGGGGAGCTGTTTTTT
CASSESHRGSTGELFF
>TRBJ1-4|few|14|TRBD1|TRBV20-1
TGCAGTGCTAGAGATCACAGGGGGCTTGAAAAACTGTTTTTT
CSARDHRGLEKLFF
>TRBJ1-3|many|13|.|TRBV7-2
TGTGCCAGCAGCTTAGGGCCTGGAAACACCATATATTTT
CASSLGPGNTIYF
>TRBJ2-1|many|16|TRBD2|TRBV12-3/TRBV12-4
TGTGCCAGCAGTACTCGACGGACTAGCGGGAGGTCTAGGCAGTTCTTC
CASSTRRTSGRSRQFF
>TRBJ2-5|few|16|.|TRBV27
TGTGCCAGCAGTTTAAGTCGGTTCGGCTATAAAGAGACCCAGTACTTC
CASSLSRFGYKETQYF
>TRBJ2-1|few|14|.|TRBV14
TGTGCCAGCAGCCAAGGCGGAGTCTACAATGAGCAGTTCTTC
CASSQGGVYNEQFF
>TRBJ2-3|.|13|TRBD1|TRBV7-8
TGTGCCACCCGGGACAGGGTAGACGATACGCAGTATTTT
CATRDRVDDTQYF
>TRBJ2-2|.|14|.|TRBV5-1
TGCGCCAATTCCTTCAGTCCTGGCACCGGGGAGCTGTTTTTT
CANSFSPGTGELFF
>TRBJ2-2|few|17|TRBD2|TRBV12-3/TRBV12-4
TGTGCCAGCAGTTTGTCTTTGGCGGGAGAAATAACCGGGGAGCTGTTTTTT
CASSLSLAGEITGELFF
>TRBJ1-1|.|19|TRBD1|TRBV5-1
TGCGCCAGCAGCTTGTTACCCCAGGGACAGGGGACTTCAAGCACTGAAGCTTTCTTT
CASSLLPQGQGTSSTEAFF